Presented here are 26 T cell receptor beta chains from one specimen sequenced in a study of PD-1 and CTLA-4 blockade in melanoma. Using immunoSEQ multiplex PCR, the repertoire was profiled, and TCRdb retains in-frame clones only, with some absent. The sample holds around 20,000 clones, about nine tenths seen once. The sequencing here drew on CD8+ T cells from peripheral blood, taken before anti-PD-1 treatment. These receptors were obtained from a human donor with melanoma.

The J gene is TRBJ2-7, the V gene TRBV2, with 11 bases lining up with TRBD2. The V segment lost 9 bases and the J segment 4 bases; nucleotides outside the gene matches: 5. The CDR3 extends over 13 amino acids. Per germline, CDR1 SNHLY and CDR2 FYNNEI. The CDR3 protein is CASGTSGSYEQYF. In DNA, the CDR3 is TGTGCCAGTGGGACTAGCGGATCATACGAGCAGTACTTC.

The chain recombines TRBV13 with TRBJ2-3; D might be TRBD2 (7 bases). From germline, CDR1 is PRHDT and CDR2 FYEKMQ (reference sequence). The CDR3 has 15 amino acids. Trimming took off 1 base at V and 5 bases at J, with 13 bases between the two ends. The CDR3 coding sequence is TGTGCCAGCAGCTTAGTGGGGGGGGCCGAAGATACGCAGTATTTT. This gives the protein CASSLVGGAEDTQYF.

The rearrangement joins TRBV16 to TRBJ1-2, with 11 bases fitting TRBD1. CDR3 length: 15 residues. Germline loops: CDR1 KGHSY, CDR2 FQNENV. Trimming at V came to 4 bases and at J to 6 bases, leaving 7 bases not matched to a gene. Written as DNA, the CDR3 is TGTGCCAGCAGCCGCGGACAGGGGGCGGTTAATGGCTACACCTTC. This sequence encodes CASSRGQGAVNGYTF.

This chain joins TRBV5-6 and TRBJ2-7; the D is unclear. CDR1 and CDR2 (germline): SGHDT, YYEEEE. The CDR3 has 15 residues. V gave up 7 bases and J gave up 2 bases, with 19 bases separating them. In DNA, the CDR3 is TGTGCCAGCCTAACCTCCCCGGGCAGCCCCTACGAGCAGTACTTC. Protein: CASLTSPGSPYEQYF.

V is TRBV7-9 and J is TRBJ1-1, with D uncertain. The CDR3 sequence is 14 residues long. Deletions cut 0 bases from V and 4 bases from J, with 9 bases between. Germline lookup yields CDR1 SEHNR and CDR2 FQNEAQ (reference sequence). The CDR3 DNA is TGTGCCAGCAGCTTAGCAGGCCGGGGCACTGAAGCTTTCTTT. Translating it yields CASSLAGRGTEAFF. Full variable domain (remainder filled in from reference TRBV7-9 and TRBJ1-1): DTGVSQNPRHKITKRGQNVTFRCDPISEHNRLYWYRQTLGQGPEFLTYFQNEAQLEKSRLLSDRFSAERPKGSFSTLEIQRTEQGDSAMYLCASSLAGRGTEAFFGQGTRLTVV.

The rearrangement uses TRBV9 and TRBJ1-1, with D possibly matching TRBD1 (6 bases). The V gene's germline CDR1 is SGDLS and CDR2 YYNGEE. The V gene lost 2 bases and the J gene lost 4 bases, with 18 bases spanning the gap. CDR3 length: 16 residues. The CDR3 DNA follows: TGTGCCAGCAGCGTGGCCACAGGGAGGGGTCTCACTGAAGCTTTCTTT. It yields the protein CASSVATGRGLTEAFF.

In DNA form, the CDR3 reads TGTGCCAGCAGTTCTCAAGAGACCCAGTACTTC. It specifies CASSSQETQYF. This rearrangement joins TRBV12-3 or TRBV12-4 to TRBJ2-5; no clear D. This CDR3 contains 11 residues. Between the trimmed V and J ends, which lost 4 bases and 2 bases, there was a span of 2 bases.

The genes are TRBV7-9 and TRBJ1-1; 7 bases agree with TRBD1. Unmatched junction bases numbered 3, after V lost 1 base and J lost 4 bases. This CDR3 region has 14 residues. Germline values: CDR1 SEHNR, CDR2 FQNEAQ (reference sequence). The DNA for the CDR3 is TGTGCCAGCAGCTTAGGTCAGGGGGTCACTGAAGCTTTCTTT. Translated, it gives CASSLGQGVTEAFF.

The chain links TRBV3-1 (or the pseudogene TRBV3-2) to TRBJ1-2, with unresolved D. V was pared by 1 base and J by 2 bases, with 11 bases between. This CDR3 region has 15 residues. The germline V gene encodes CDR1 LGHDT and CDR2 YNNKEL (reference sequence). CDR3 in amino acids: CASSQGANGNYGYTF. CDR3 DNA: TGTGCCAGCAGCCAAGGGGCGAATGGGAACTATGGCTACACCTTC.

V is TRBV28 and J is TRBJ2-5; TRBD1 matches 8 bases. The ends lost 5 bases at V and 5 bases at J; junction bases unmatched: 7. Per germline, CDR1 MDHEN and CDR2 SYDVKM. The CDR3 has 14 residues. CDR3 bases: TGTGCCAGCAGTCTCCGGGACAGGAGGGAGACCCAGTACTTC. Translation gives CASSLRDRRETQYF. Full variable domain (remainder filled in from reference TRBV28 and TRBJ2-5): DVKVTQSSRYLVKRTGEKVFLECVQDMDHENMFWYRQDPGLGLRLIYFSYDVKMKEKGDIPEGYSVSREKKERFSLILESASTNQTSMYLCASSLRDRRETQYFGPGTRLLVL.

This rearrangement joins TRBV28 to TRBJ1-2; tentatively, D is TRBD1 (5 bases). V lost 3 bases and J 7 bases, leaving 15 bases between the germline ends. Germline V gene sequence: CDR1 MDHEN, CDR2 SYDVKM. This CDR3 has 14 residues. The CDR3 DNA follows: TGTGCCAGCAGTTTTGGCAGGGCCGGGACTGGCTACACCTTC. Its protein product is CASSFGRAGTGYTF.

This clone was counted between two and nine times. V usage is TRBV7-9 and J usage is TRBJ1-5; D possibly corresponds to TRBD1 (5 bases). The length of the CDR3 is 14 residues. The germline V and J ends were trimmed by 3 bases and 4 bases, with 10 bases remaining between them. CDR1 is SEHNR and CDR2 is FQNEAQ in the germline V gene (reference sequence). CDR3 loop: CASSFGGTNQPQHF. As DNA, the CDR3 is TGTGCCAGCAGCTTCGGGGGGACGAATCAGCCCCAGCATTTT.

DNA of the CDR3: TGTGCCACCTCGATCGGGACAGAATCTTATAACTATGGCTACACCTTC. Its translation: CATSIGTESYNYGYTF. The gene calls are TRBV10-3 and TRBJ1-2; 7 bases are shared with TRBD1. The germline V gene encodes CDR1 ENHRY and CDR2 SYGVKD. CDR3 size: 16 residues. V dropped 10 bases and J dropped 1; count of bases not matched to a gene: 15.

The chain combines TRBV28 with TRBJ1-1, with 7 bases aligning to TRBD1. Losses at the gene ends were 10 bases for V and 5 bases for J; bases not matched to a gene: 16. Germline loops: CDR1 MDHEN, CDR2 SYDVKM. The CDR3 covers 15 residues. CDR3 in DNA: TGTGCCACCAGCAGCTGGGGCCAGGGGGGGACTGAAGCTTTCTTT. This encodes CATSSWGQGGTEAFF.

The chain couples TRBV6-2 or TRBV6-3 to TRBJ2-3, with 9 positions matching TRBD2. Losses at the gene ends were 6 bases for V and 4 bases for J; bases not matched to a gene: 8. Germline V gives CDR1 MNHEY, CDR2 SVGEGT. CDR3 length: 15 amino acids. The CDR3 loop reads CASSLGTSNADTQYF. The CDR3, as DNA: TGTGCCAGCAGCCTCGGGACTAGCAATGCAGATACGCAGTATTTT.

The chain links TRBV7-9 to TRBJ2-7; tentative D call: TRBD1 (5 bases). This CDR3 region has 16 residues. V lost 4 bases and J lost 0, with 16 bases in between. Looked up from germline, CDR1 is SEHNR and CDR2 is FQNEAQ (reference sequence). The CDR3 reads CASSSRLGPSSYEQYF. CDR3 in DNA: TGTGCCAGCAGCTCCCGACTGGGGCCGAGCTCCTACGAGCAGTACTTC.

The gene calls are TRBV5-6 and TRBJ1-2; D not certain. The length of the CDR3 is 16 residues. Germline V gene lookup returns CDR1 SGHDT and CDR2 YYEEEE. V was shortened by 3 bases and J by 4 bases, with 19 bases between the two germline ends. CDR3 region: CASSSIRTESLYGYTF. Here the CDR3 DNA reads TGTGCCAGCAGCTCTATTAGGACGGAGTCCCTCTATGGCTACACCTTC.

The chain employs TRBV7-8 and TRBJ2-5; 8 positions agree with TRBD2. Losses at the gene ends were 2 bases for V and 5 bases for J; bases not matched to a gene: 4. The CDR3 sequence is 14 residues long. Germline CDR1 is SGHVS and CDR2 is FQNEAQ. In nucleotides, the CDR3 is TGTGCCAGCAGCTTATCGGGGGGGGAGGAGACCCAGTACTTC. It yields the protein CASSLSGGEETQYF.

The CDR3 DNA sequence: TGTGCCAGCAGCCCGTCCTGGGGGCTAACTAGCACAGATACGCAGTATTTT. Protein sequence: CASSPSWGLTSTDTQYF. The V call is TRBV5-6, the J call TRBJ2-3, with D possibly TRBD1 on 6 matching bases. CDR1 is SGHDT, CDR2 YYEEEE, per germline. V was trimmed by 4 bases and J by 0 bases, leaving 18 bases between them. This CDR3 contains 17 residues.

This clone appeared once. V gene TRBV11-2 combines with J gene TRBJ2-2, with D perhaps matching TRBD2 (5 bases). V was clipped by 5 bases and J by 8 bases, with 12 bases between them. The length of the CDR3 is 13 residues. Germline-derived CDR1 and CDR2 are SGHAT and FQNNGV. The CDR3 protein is CASSPRGGGELFF. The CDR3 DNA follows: TGTGCCAGCAGCCCCCGAGGCGGGGGGGAGCTGTTTTTT.

CDR3 residues: CASSQGSIGHKEGNEQFF. In nucleotides, the CDR3 is TGCGCCAGCAGCCAGGGCTCAATAGGACACAAGGAAGGCAATGAGCAGTTCTTC. The V gene is TRBV4-1, the J gene TRBJ2-1, with a weak D call TRBD1 (5 bases). CDR1 is MGHRA and CDR2 is YSYEKL in the germline V gene. V was trimmed by 3 bases and J by 6 bases, leaving 24 bases between them. This CDR3 contains 18 residues.

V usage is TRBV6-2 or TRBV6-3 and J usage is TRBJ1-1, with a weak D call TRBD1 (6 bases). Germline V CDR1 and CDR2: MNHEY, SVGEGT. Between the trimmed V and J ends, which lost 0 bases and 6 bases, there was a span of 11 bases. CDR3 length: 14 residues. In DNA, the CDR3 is TGTGCCAGCAGTTACTCAGGGGGAGGGGCTGAAGCTTTCTTT. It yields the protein CASSYSGGGAEAFF.

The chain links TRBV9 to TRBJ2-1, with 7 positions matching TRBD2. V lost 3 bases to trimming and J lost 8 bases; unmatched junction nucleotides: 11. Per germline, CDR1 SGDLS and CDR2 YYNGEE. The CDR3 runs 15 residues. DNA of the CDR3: TGTGCCAGCAGCGGTGGGGCGAGCGGGGCCGATGAGCAGTTCTTC. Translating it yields CASSGGASGADEQFF.

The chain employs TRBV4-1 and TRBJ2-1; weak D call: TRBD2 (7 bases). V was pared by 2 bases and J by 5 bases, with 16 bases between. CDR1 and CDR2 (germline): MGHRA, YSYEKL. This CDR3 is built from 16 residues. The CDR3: CASSQRLGGANNEQFF. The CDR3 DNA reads TGCGCCAGCAGCCAACGGTTGGGGGGGGCTAACAATGAGCAGTTCTTC.

Here the CDR3 DNA reads TGTGCCAGCAGCCTCACGGTCGCTGAAGCTTTCTTT. It is translated as CASSLTVAEAFF. The chain has TRBV12-3 or TRBV12-4 and TRBJ1-1, with unresolved D. The CDR3 length is 12 residues. Trimming pared 6 bases from V and 6 bases from J, leaving 11 bases between.

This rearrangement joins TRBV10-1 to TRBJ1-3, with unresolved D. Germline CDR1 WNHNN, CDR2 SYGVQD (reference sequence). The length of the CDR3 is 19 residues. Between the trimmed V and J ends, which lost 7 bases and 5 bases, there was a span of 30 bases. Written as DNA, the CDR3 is TGCGCCAGCAATACAACGCCCACCGGAGGACCGATCCGAAGAAACACCATATATTTT. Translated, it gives CASNTTPTGGPIRRNTIYF.